The rows below give T cell receptor beta chains drawn from one sample of a study of CD8 T cells in Susac syndrome. TCRdb independently ran MiXCR on the immunoSEQ multiplex PCR reads; one entry per CDR3 protein. In the table there are 170,000 or so distinct CDR3 sequences, around 94% of which are singletons. Sequencing input: CD4+ T cells from PBMCs. The receptors shown here come from a human donor with Susac syndrome. The CDR3 runs from the conserved cysteine through the conserved F or W. D genes are given only for firm matches. The size field is filled for only some rows; it gives once, few, many or a size class.

D gene: TRBD1
V gene: TRBV20-1
clone size: once
J gene: TRBJ1-2
CDR3 protein: CSAPADRDYGYTF
CDR3 DNA: TGCAGTGCTCCCGCGGACAGGGACTATGGCTACACCTTC

D gene: .
V gene: TRBV12-3/TRBV12-4
clone size: .
J gene: TRBJ1-3
CDR3 protein: CASSFRRSGSVYF
CDR3 DNA: TGTGCCAGCAGTTTCAGGAGGTCCGGCTCGGTATATTTT

D gene: .
V gene: TRBV4-3
clone size: .
J gene: TRBJ1-1
CDR3 protein: CASSKDRNTEAFF
CDR3 DNA: TGCGCCAGCAGCAAAGACAGGAACACTGAAGCTTTCTTT

D gene: .
V gene: TRBV29-1
clone size: .
J gene: TRBJ2-1
CDR3 protein: CSVEDLGAGSTYNEQFF
CDR3 DNA: TGCAGCGTTGAAGATCTTGGGGCAGGGTCGACCTACAATGAGCAGTTCTTC

D gene: .
V gene: TRBV7-9
clone size: .
J gene: TRBJ2-3
CDR3 protein: CASSLFRDTRRRDTQYF
CDR3 DNA: TGTGCCAGCAGCTTATTCCGGGACACCCGCAGAAGGGATACGCAGTATTTT

D gene: TRBD2
V gene: TRBV10-3
clone size: .
J gene: TRBJ2-7
CDR3 protein: CAISEGDYSEQYF
CDR3 DNA: TGTGCCATCAGTGAAGGGGACTACTCGGAGCAGTACTTC

D gene: TRBD2
V gene: TRBV12-3/TRBV12-4
clone size: .
J gene: TRBJ2-7
CDR3 protein: CASRATPGLATYEQYF
CDR3 DNA: TGTGCCAGCAGGGCTACGCCGGGACTAGCAACCTACGAGCAGTACTTC

D gene: .
V gene: TRBV11-2
clone size: .
J gene: TRBJ1-2
CDR3 protein: CASSLTAGLYGYTF
CDR3 DNA: TGTGCCAGCAGCTTAACCGCCGGACTCTATGGCTACACCTTC

D gene: TRBD1
V gene: TRBV7-9
clone size: .
J gene: TRBJ2-2
CDR3 protein: CASSLQGDLGELFF
CDR3 DNA: TGTGCCAGCAGCTTACAGGGGGACCTCGGGGAGCTGTTTTTT

D gene: TRBD2
V gene: TRBV5-4
clone size: .
J gene: TRBJ2-3
CDR3 protein: CASSLAKGSGGSTDTQYF
CDR3 DNA: TGTGCCAGCAGCTTGGCCAAGGGTAGCGGGGGGAGTACAGATACGCAGTATTTT

D gene: .
V gene: TRBV2
clone size: .
J gene: TRBJ2-5
CDR3 protein: CASSEALARPETQYF
CDR3 DNA: TGTGCCAGCAGTGAGGCCCTGGCCCGTCCAGAGACCCAGTACTTC

D gene: .
V gene: TRBV29-1
clone size: .
J gene: TRBJ1-5
CDR3 protein: CSVEETGDQPQHF
CDR3 DNA: TGCAGCGTTGAAGAAACGGGAGATCAGCCCCAGCATTTT

D gene: TRBD1
V gene: TRBV20-1
clone size: .
J gene: TRBJ1-1
CDR3 protein: CSARSSGGRTEAFF
CDR3 DNA: TGCAGTGCTAGATCCTCAGGGGGACGCACTGAAGCTTTCTTT

D gene: .
V gene: TRBV10-3
clone size: .
J gene: TRBJ1-1
CDR3 protein: CATNVDGNTEAFF
CDR3 DNA: TGTGCCACCAACGTAGACGGGAACACTGAAGCTTTCTTT

D gene: .
V gene: TRBV5-1
clone size: .
J gene: TRBJ2-7
CDR3 protein: CASSLETAYEQYF
CDR3 DNA: TGCGCCAGCAGCTTGGAGACAGCCTACGAGCAGTACTTC

D gene: .
V gene: TRBV29-1
clone size: .
J gene: TRBJ1-2
CDR3 protein: CSVVGAFYGYTF
CDR3 DNA: TGCAGCGTCGTTGGGGCGTTCTATGGCTACACCTTC

D gene: .
V gene: TRBV18
clone size: .
J gene: TRBJ1-2
CDR3 protein: CASSPLTDNGYTF
CDR3 DNA: TGTGCCAGCTCACCACTCACCGACAATGGCTACACCTTC

D gene: TRBD2
V gene: TRBV7-8
clone size: .
J gene: TRBJ2-3
CDR3 protein: CASSPRLAGDRRGTDTQYF
CDR3 DNA: TGTGCCAGCAGCCCCAGACTAGCGGGGGACCGAAGGGGCACAGATACGCAGTATTTT

D gene: TRBD1
V gene: TRBV7-9
clone size: once
J gene: TRBJ1-6
CDR3 protein: CASSSAGTGRNSPLHF
CDR3 DNA: TGTGCCAGCAGCTCAGCCGGGACAGGTCGTAATTCACCCCTCCACTTT

D gene: .
V gene: TRBV4-3
clone size: .
J gene: TRBJ2-3
CDR3 protein: CASSRAWDFTDTQYF
CDR3 DNA: TGCGCCAGCAGCCGAGCTTGGGATTTCACAGATACGCAGTATTTT

D gene: .
V gene: TRBV11-2
clone size: once
J gene: TRBJ2-2
CDR3 protein: CASTHSSLGELFF
CDR3 DNA: TGTGCCAGCACCCACTCCTCTCTCGGGGAGCTGTTTTTT

D gene: TRBD1
V gene: TRBV11-2
clone size: once
J gene: TRBJ2-3
CDR3 protein: CASSYRGLVLSTDTQYF
CDR3 DNA: TGTGCCAGCAGCTACAGGGGGCTGGTACTAAGCACAGATACGCAGTATTTT

D gene: .
V gene: TRBV14
clone size: once
J gene: TRBJ2-5
CDR3 protein: CASSQVTGQETQYF
CDR3 DNA: TGTGCCAGCAGCCAAGTAACAGGACAAGAGACCCAGTACTTC

D gene: .
V gene: TRBV19
clone size: .
J gene: TRBJ2-5
CDR3 protein: CASAPDPGETQYF
CDR3 DNA: TGTGCCAGTGCCCCGGACCCGGGAGAGACCCAGTACTTC

D gene: .
V gene: TRBV5-1
clone size: once
J gene: TRBJ2-2
CDR3 protein: CASSLPGRNTGELFF
CDR3 DNA: TGCGCCAGCAGCTTGCCGGGGAGGAACACCGGGGAGCTGTTTTTT

D gene: TRBD1
V gene: TRBV6-2/TRBV6-3
clone size: once
J gene: TRBJ1-1
CDR3 protein: CASSRDSKAFF
CDR3 DNA: TGTGCCAGCAGTCGGGACAGCAAAGCTTTCTTT

D gene: TRBD2
V gene: TRBV20-1
clone size: .
J gene: TRBJ2-7
CDR3 protein: CSARTSGGAGEQYF
CDR3 DNA: TGCAGTGCTAGGACTAGCGGGGGGGCCGGCGAGCAGTACTTC

D gene: .
V gene: TRBV29-1
clone size: .
J gene: TRBJ2-7
CDR3 protein: CSASSPYEQYF
CDR3 DNA: TGCAGCGCTTCATCCCCCTACGAGCAGTACTTC

D gene: .
V gene: TRBV4-2
clone size: .
J gene: TRBJ1-1
CDR3 protein: CASSLYPEAEAFF
CDR3 DNA: TGTGCCAGCAGCCTTTATCCTGAAGCTGAAGCTTTCTTT

D gene: TRBD2
V gene: TRBV7-3
clone size: .
J gene: TRBJ2-1
CDR3 protein: CASSEGLAGLNEQFF
CDR3 DNA: TGTGCCAGCAGCGAGGGACTAGCGGGGTTGAATGAGCAGTTCTTC

D gene: .
V gene: TRBV29-1
clone size: .
J gene: TRBJ1-1
CDR3 protein: CSVANQGGTEAFF
CDR3 DNA: TGCAGCGTTGCCAATCAGGGTGGCACTGAAGCTTTCTTT

D gene: .
V gene: TRBV20-1
clone size: .
J gene: TRBJ1-6
CDR3 protein: CSARDSKGNSPLHF
CDR3 DNA: TGCAGTGCTAGAGATTCCAAGGGTAATTCACCCCTCCACTTT

D gene: .
V gene: TRBV30
clone size: .
J gene: TRBJ1-3
CDR3 protein: CAWSGSFSGNTIYF
CDR3 DNA: TGTGCCTGGAGTGGTTCCTTCTCGGGAAACACCATATATTTT

D gene: .
V gene: TRBV29-1
clone size: .
J gene: TRBJ2-7
CDR3 protein: CSVELGGAPYEQYF
CDR3 DNA: TGCAGCGTTGAACTGGGGGGGGCCCCTTACGAGCAGTACTTC

D gene: .
V gene: TRBV30
clone size: once
J gene: TRBJ2-3
CDR3 protein: CAWSVGARKTDTQYF
CDR3 DNA: TGTGCCTGGAGTGTCGGGGCCAGGAAGACAGATACGCAGTATTTT

D gene: TRBD1
V gene: TRBV3-1
clone size: .
J gene: TRBJ2-1
CDR3 protein: CASSPGGYNEQFF
CDR3 DNA: TGTGCCAGCAGCCCAGGGGGTTACAATGAGCAGTTCTTC

D gene: .
V gene: TRBV20-1
clone size: .
J gene: TRBJ2-5
CDR3 protein: CSATGTSNFQETQYF
CDR3 DNA: TGCAGTGCGACCGGGACTTCCAATTTCCAAGAGACCCAGTACTTC

D gene: .
V gene: TRBV6-5
clone size: .
J gene: TRBJ2-7
CDR3 protein: CASTRNSEQYF
CDR3 DNA: TGTGCCAGCACAAGGAATTCGGAGCAGTACTTC

D gene: .
V gene: TRBV11-2
clone size: few
J gene: TRBJ2-7
CDR3 protein: CASSPLRRQDSYEQYF
CDR3 DNA: TGTGCCAGCAGCCCACTGCGGAGACAGGACTCCTACGAGCAGTACTTC

D gene: TRBD1
V gene: TRBV20-1
clone size: once
J gene: TRBJ2-5
CDR3 protein: CSAERGTGGAETQYF
CDR3 DNA: TGCAGTGCTGAGAGGGGGACAGGGGGCGCGGAGACCCAGTACTTC

D gene: TRBD1
V gene: TRBV20-1
clone size: .
J gene: TRBJ2-5
CDR3 protein: CSANRDSPQETQYF
CDR3 DNA: TGCAGTGCTAACCGGGACAGCCCGCAAGAGACCCAGTACTTC

D gene: .
V gene: TRBV18
clone size: .
J gene: TRBJ1-1
CDR3 protein: CASSPPGGANTEAFF
CDR3 DNA: TGTGCCAGCTCACCACCGGGAGGGGCGAACACTGAAGCTTTCTTT

D gene: TRBD2
V gene: TRBV7-8
clone size: .
J gene: TRBJ2-1
CDR3 protein: CASSLEIAGGRNEQFF
CDR3 DNA: TGTGCCAGCAGCTTAGAGATAGCGGGGGGGCGCAATGAGCAGTTCTTC

D gene: .
V gene: TRBV4-1
clone size: .
J gene: TRBJ2-3
CDR3 protein: CASSQVVARLRTDTQYF
CDR3 DNA: TGCGCCAGCAGCCAAGTGGTGGCTCGACTTCGCACAGATACGCAGTATTTT

D gene: .
V gene: TRBV27
clone size: .
J gene: TRBJ2-7
CDR3 protein: CASSDGREREQYF
CDR3 DNA: TGTGCCAGCAGCGACGGCAGGGAGCGCGAGCAGTACTTC

D gene: .
V gene: TRBV4-1
clone size: .
J gene: TRBJ1-2
CDR3 protein: CASSQAKTVTGYTF
CDR3 DNA: TGCGCCAGCAGCCAAGCGAAGACAGTGACTGGCTACACCTTC

D gene: TRBD1
V gene: TRBV12-3/TRBV12-4
clone size: .
J gene: TRBJ1-2
CDR3 protein: CASSIQRGTGLLRGYTF
CDR3 DNA: TGTGCCAGCAGTATCCAGAGAGGGACAGGGCTTTTGCGAGGCTACACCTTC

D gene: .
V gene: TRBV5-4
clone size: few
J gene: TRBJ2-3
CDR3 protein: CASSLEVADTQYF
CDR3 DNA: TGTGCCAGCAGCTTGGAGGTAGCAGATACGCAGTATTTT

D gene: TRBD1
V gene: TRBV14
clone size: once
J gene: TRBJ2-7
CDR3 protein: CASSQGFGTAYEQYF
CDR3 DNA: TGTGCCAGCAGCCAAGGGTTTGGGACAGCCTACGAGCAGTACTTC

D gene: TRBD1
V gene: TRBV2
clone size: .
J gene: TRBJ2-7
CDR3 protein: CASSGTEFYNYEQYF
CDR3 DNA: TGTGCCAGCAGCGGGACAGAGTTTTACAACTACGAGCAGTACTTC

D gene: TRBD1
V gene: TRBV6-1
clone size: .
J gene: TRBJ1-4
CDR3 protein: CASSRTGQGANEKLFF
CDR3 DNA: TGTGCCAGCAGCCGAACGGGACAGGGGGCTAATGAAAAACTGTTTTTT

D gene: .
V gene: TRBV9
clone size: .
J gene: TRBJ1-6
CDR3 protein: CASSVEGDDSPLHF
CDR3 DNA: TGTGCCAGCAGCGTAGAAGGGGACGATTCACCCCTCCACTTT

D gene: TRBD1
V gene: TRBV29-1
clone size: .
J gene: TRBJ1-2
CDR3 protein: CSAYDSRDSHYGYTF
CDR3 DNA: TGCAGCGCGTACGACTCCCGGGACAGTCACTATGGCTACACCTTC

D gene: .
V gene: TRBV3-1
clone size: .
J gene: TRBJ2-5
CDR3 protein: CASSPLGRDGQETQYF
CDR3 DNA: TGTGCCAGCAGCCCCTTAGGCCGGGATGGGCAAGAGACCCAGTACTTC

D gene: .
V gene: TRBV29-1
clone size: few
J gene: TRBJ2-7
CDR3 protein: CSVEGQAPYEQYF
CDR3 DNA: TGCAGCGTTGAAGGGCAGGCCCCCTACGAGCAGTACTTC

D gene: TRBD2
V gene: TRBV19
clone size: .
J gene: TRBJ2-5
CDR3 protein: CASSIGASGGLTQETQYF
CDR3 DNA: TGTGCCAGTAGTATCGGGGCTAGCGGGGGGCTGACCCAAGAGACCCAGTACTTC

D gene: .
V gene: TRBV14
clone size: .
J gene: TRBJ1-2
CDR3 protein: CASTAGRKYGYTF
CDR3 DNA: TGTGCCAGCACCGCAGGACGGAAATATGGCTACACCTTC

D gene: .
V gene: TRBV29-1
clone size: .
J gene: TRBJ1-5
CDR3 protein: CSVADGLMGNQPQHF
CDR3 DNA: TGCAGCGTCGCCGACGGGCTTATGGGCAATCAGCCCCAGCATTTT